The 8 T cell receptor beta chains below were found in one sample sequenced in a study of blood T cell repertoires in COVID-19 (TCRdb year 2020). Library preparation was by the immunoSEQ multiplex PCR assay. TCRdb holds this immuneACCESS table with in-frame rearrangements only. Some clones are missing; in checked studies, unresolved V genes explain under half, and the rest has no known cause. The sample table shows about 120,000 clones, and around 83% are seen once. The ten largest clones capture approximately 1.5% of the sample. Sequencing used peripheral blood. Receptor source: a man aged 40-55 years with acute or convalescent COVID-19.

This sequence joins TRBV5-1 and TRBJ1-2; D is uncertain. Germline lookup yields CDR1 SGHRS and CDR2 YFSETQ. The CDR3 length is 14 residues. The V and J ends lost 4 bases and 3 bases respectively, with 13 bases between them. CDR3 sequence (DNA): TGCGCCAGCAGCCTCACCATGAGCTACTATGGCTACACCTTC. It is translated as CASSLTMSYYGYTF.

The chain links TRBV5-1 to TRBJ2-1; tentative D call: TRBD2 (5 bases). Trimming removed 0 bases at V and 0 bases at J, with 10 bases between. The germline V gene encodes CDR1 SGHRS and CDR2 YFSETQ. The CDR3 contains 16 residues. The CDR3 DNA is TGCGCCAGCAGCTTGGCGAAAGGGAGCTCCTACAATGAGCAGTTCTTC. Protein product: CASSLAKGSSYNEQFF.

The J gene is TRBJ2-3, the V gene TRBV2; 7 nucleotides align to TRBD1. The ends lost 1 base at V and 3 bases at J; junction bases unmatched: 1. Germline V lookup: CDR1 SNHLY, CDR2 FYNNEI. The CDR3 sequence is 14 residues long. CDR3 nucleotide sequence: TGTGCCAGCAGTGAAGGGACAGGAACAGATACGCAGTATTTT. It encodes CASSEGTGTDTQYF.

Only one count was recorded for this clone. V usage is TRBV30 and J usage is TRBJ2-2; D may be TRBD1 (6 bases). The ends were cut back, 4 bases at V and 5 bases at J, with 14 bases in the middle. The CDR3 runs to 14 residues. CDR1 GTSNPN and CDR2 SVGIG come from the germline V gene (reference sequence). CDR3 residues: CAWNQGPLTGELFF. Here the CDR3 DNA reads TGTGCCTGGAATCAGGGGCCCTTAACCGGGGAGCTGTTTTTT. The variable domain in full, completed from reference TRBV30 and TRBJ2-2, reads SQTIHQWPATLVQPVGSPLSLECTVEGTSNPNLYWYRQAAGRGLQLLFYSVGIGQISSEVPQNLSASRPQDRQFILSSKKLLLSDSGFYLCAWNQGPLTGELFFGEGSRLTVL.

V is TRBV14 and J is TRBJ1-1, with TRBD1 matching over 9 bases. This CDR3 comprises 15 residues. Germline-derived CDR1 and CDR2 are SGHDN and FVKESK. J gave up 1 base and V 1 base, and 1 base lay outside the gene matches. CDR3 sequence reads: CASSQVDRGNTEAFF. In DNA form, the CDR3 reads TGTGCCAGCAGCCAAGTGGACAGGGGGAACACTGAAGCTTTCTTT.

The chain joins TRBV5-6 to TRBJ1-4, with D tentatively TRBD1 (5 bases). V was shortened by 4 bases and J by 7 bases, with 17 bases between the two germline ends. This CDR3 spans 15 amino acids. The germline V gene has CDR1 SGHDT and CDR2 YYEEEE. The CDR3 region has the DNA TGTGCCAGCAGCCAGGCAGGTGGGCAGGGTGAAAAACTGTTTTTT. This translates into CASSQAGGQGEKLFF.

The chain uses TRBV29-1 and TRBJ1-4; 10 bases are shared with TRBD1. The CDR3 is 13 residues long. The germline V gene encodes CDR1 SQVTM and CDR2 ANQGSEA. J lost 6 bases, V lost 4 bases, and 2 bases had no gene match. The CDR3 here is CSVGGTGDEKLFF. CDR3 DNA: TGCAGCGTTGGTGGGACAGGGGATGAAAAACTGTTTTTT.

The chain uses TRBV19 and TRBJ2-4; 9 nucleotides agree with TRBD2. The J segment lost 0 bases and the V segment lost 5 bases, leaving 8 bases of the junction unmatched. The CDR3 sequence is 17 residues long. Per the germline V gene, CDR1 is LNHDA and CDR2 is SQIVND (reference sequence). The chain's CDR3 is CASSDPSGVRAKNIQYF. The DNA for the CDR3 is TGTGCCAGTAGTGATCCTAGCGGGGTGAGAGCCAAAAACATTCAGTACTTC.